Described below is a single TCR beta chain sequence and its context. Its antigen remains unidentified. This specimen belongs to a study of T cell responses to AZD1222 COVID-19 vaccine. Regarding the study as a whole: At baseline, seropositivity was found in only a handful of AZD1222 recipients. With dominance at 160-218 and 743-854, vaccine-associated CD4 TCRs spanned spike. Donors, mostly white British, included more females; clonal diversity was possibly underestimated.

TCRdb's copy holds only in-frame clones and misses some; the assay was immunoSEQ multiplex PCR. Among 120,000 to 150,000 clones, 85% to 95% were seen once, and the ten largest hold 2.8%. V dropped 2 bases and J dropped 1 base, with 14 bases sitting between them. Germline values: CDR1 SQVTM, CDR2 ANQGSEA. This CDR3 region has 15 residues. The sample here was peripheral blood, taken on day 0 of MenACWY control vaccination. This receptor was taken from an adult in good health. The chain couples TRBV29-1 to TRBJ1-1, with a tentative D call TRBD1 (5 bases). The CDR3 spells CSVEWVGVPNTEAFF. The CDR3 DNA follows: TGCAGCGTTGAATGGGTGGGGGTGCCGAACACTGAAGCTTTCTTT.